What follows is one TCR beta chain and its context. The naive CD8 population came from CD45RO-negative cells selected for CCR7, without terminally differentiated effector memory CD45RA+ cells. TCRdb's table, derived via immunoSEQ multiplex PCR, lists solely in-frame clones and lacks some. The sample includes about 800,000 clones, about 96% of them seen just once. These data originate in a study of shared clonotypes between healthy human individuals. Across the whole study: Per-donor plates numbered three CD4 naive, three CD4 memory, two CD8 naive and one CD8 memory.

The V gene's germline CDR1 is WNHNN and CDR2 SYGVQD (reference sequence). Trimming stripped 4 bases from V and 5 bases from J, with 15 bases between. This CDR3 is 14 amino acids long. The chain has TRBV10-1 and TRBJ2-7; no firm D call. This receptor was obtained from a man aged 30 to 45 in good health. What was sequenced was naive CD8+ T cells sorted from blood. The CDR3 reads CASSGGGTPDEQYF. The CDR3, as DNA: TGCGCCAGCAGTGGGGGTGGAACCCCGGACGAGCAGTACTTC.